This T cell receptor beta chain was captured in a study of shared clonotypes between healthy human individuals. Background on the study: A couple of women and three men aged 18 to 49 served as donors. Each donor had three CD4 naive, three CD4 memory, two CD8 naive and one CD8 memory plate.

The donor population consisted of healthy HIV-negative adults with no recent acute infections or vaccinations. TCRdb keeps only in-frame clones here, not all; method: immunoSEQ multiplex PCR. The table includes 400,000 to 600,000 clones, more than 95% detected once. Sequencing input: naive CD4+ T cells sorted from blood. Stated subset: CD45RA+ positively selected. This TCR derives from a woman aged 25 to 39 in good health.

This chain's CDR3 is CASSPPDRVTEQFF. The CDR3 DNA follows: TGTGCCAGCAGCCCCCCGGACAGGGTAACTGAGCAGTTCTTC. The chain links TRBV5-4 to TRBJ2-1; 8 nucleotides align to TRBD1. Germline CDR1 SGHNT, CDR2 YYREEE (reference sequence). This CDR3 comprises 14 residues. Unmatched junction bases numbered 9, after V lost 4 bases and J lost 9 bases.